This T cell receptor beta chain was identified during a study of T-cell reconstitution after alpha-beta-depleted transplantation in children. The study, taken as a whole, reports: Roughly two months post-transplant, alpha-beta T cells reportedly originated from several hundred graft clones that had expanded. Some patients owed their high day-60 TCRbeta diversity to surviving recipient T cells and thymic progenitors.

There are many counts of this clonotype. What it binds is unknown. Germline V gene sequence: CDR1 MGHRA, CDR2 YSYEKL. This CDR3 is built from 14 residues. Trimming cost V 0 bases and J 13 bases; bases outside gene matches: 8. Using unique molecular identifiers, the investigators prepared the TCRbeta library. TCRdb passed the PCR reads through MiXCR, listing each CDR3 protein once. This sample has about 580,000 distinct CDR3 sequences, with 20% to 25% found just once. The sequence derives from a boy younger than two who had a stem cell transplant for acute myeloid leukemia, so the T cells may come from the graft donor. The V and J genes are TRBV4-1 and TRBJ2-4; 8 bases match TRBD2. The sequences come from PBMCs, mostly from graft donor cells, collected 360 days after TCRalphabeta/CD19-depleted stem cell transplant. CDR3 sequence: CASSQDTGGPLQYF. The CDR3 region has the DNA TGCGCCAGCAGCCAAGATACGGGGGGGCCCCTCCAGTACTTC.